There are many counts of the clone carrying this TCR beta chain. The data belong to a study of T-cell reconstitution after alpha-beta-depleted transplantation in children. The CDR3 has 14 amino acids. The ends lost 3 bases at V and 2 bases at J; junction bases unmatched: 3. Germline V gene data show CDR1 as LGHDT and CDR2 as YNNKEL (reference sequence). Unique molecular identifiers were built into the TCRbeta library. TCRdb recomputed calls from the PCR reads with MiXCR, one row per CDR3 protein. The sample contains about 610,000 distinct CDR3 sequences, about 10% of which appear only once. This sequence was found in a human donor who donated a stem cell graft to a child with acute myeloid leukemia. The chain links TRBV3-1 to TRBJ2-5, with 7 bases matching TRBD1. Sequencing used PBMCs from the stem cell graft donor, obtained from the stem cell graft. CDR3 in amino acids: CASSQGQSQETQYF. The CDR3 DNA is TGTGCCAGCAGCCAGGGACAGTCTCAAGAGACCCAGTACTTC.